This T cell receptor beta chain originates from a study of T cells in Graves' hyperthyroidism and ophthalmopathy. From RNA transcripts, TCR beta CDR3 regions were amplified. HTBI primers drove first-round RT-PCR of the TCR CDR3. In TCRdb, the multiplex PCR reads were re-called with MiXCR into one record per CDR3 protein. The sample includes around 300,000 distinct CDR3 sequences, approximately 16% of them seen just once. This clonotype was recorded many times. The ends were cut back, 0 bases at V and 3 bases at J, with 18 bases in the middle. The CDR3 has 17 residues. The germline gives CDR1 KGHSH, CDR2 LQKENI.

This TCR was sampled from a woman aged 50 to 60 with Graves' hyperthyroidism that later progressed to Graves' ophthalmopathy. The V call is TRBV18, the J call TRBJ2-7; either TRBD1 or TRBD2 may supply D (5 bases each). The source material was blood. The CDR3 region has the DNA TGTGCCAGCTCACCACCGGGGCCGCGTCAGAGGGGCTACGAGCAGTACTTC. Protein sequence: CASSPPGPRQRGYEQYF.